This TCR beta chain was observed in a study of shared clonotypes between healthy human individuals. Study observations and caveats: Generally, naive subsets (rather than memory subsets) showed larger estimated richness. Among donors, the sharing of clonotypes was expected to be influenced by sequencing depth. A few donors had around 5% of their naive CD4 clonotypes in common.

About this clone: The target antigen is unknown.

Germline lookup yields CDR1 LNHDA and CDR2 SQIVND (reference sequence). CDR3 size: 19 residues. V lost 6 bases and J 0 bases, leaving 26 bases between the germline ends. Sorted subsets were amplified in replicate PCRs using 200 ng DNA, roughly 30,000 T cell genomes. Libraries were prepared by immunoSEQ multiplex PCR; TCRdb keeps only in-frame clonotypes and omits some of them. The profile shows about 2 million clones, approximately 94% of them singletons. Terminally differentiated effector memory CD45RA+ cells were left out of the naive CD8 fraction, which was CD45RO-negative and positively selected for CCR7.

The chain employs TRBV19 and TRBJ1-2; D ambiguous. Material: naive CD8+ T cells sorted from blood. The clonotype comes from a man between 18 and 29 years old in good health. The CDR3 region has the DNA TGTGCCAGTAGGGGATCGGAGGGCAGGACGCCACCAGCTAACTATGGCTACACCTTC. It specifies CASRGSEGRTPPANYGYTF.